The sample holds a few counts of the clone carrying this TCR beta chain. Data came from immunoSEQ multiplex PCR; TCRdb stores just in-frame clones and leaves some out. There are approximately 97,000 clones in the sample; approximately 77% occur only once, and around 25% lies in the top ten. The source of the sample is a study of cytotoxic CD8 clonotypes in ibrutinib-treated CLL. The sample in question was PBMCs, obtained after 24 months of ibrutinib treatment. The sequence was obtained from a human donor with chronic lymphocytic leukemia.

CDR3 DNA sequence: TGTGCCAGCAGCTCCGCCGGGTCTTTAGGCACTGAAGCTTTCTTT. It is translated as CASSSAGSLGTEAFF. The chain employs TRBV5-6 and TRBJ1-1; no reliable D call. Germline CDR1 and CDR2: SGHDT and YYEEEE. Trimming removed 3 bases from V and 4 bases from J, with 16 bases in between. The CDR3 sequence is 15 residues long.